These 13 T cell receptor beta chains were sequenced from one sample in a study of blood T cell repertoires in COVID-19. TCRdb's copy holds only in-frame clones and misses some; the assay was immunoSEQ multiplex PCR. This sample has about 170,000 clones, with under 90% found just once. Sequences were obtained from peripheral blood. All receptors derive from a woman aged 80 or older with active or convalescent COVID-19.

The chain recombines TRBV7-9 with TRBJ2-5, with D unclear. The CDR3 spans 14 residues. Germline V gives CDR1 SEHNR, CDR2 FQNEAQ (reference sequence). Trimming pared 1 base from V and 2 bases from J, leaving 8 bases between. The chain's CDR3 is CASSLELKQETQYF. The CDR3, as DNA: TGTGCCAGCAGCTTAGAGCTGAAACAAGAGACCCAGTACTTC.

The V call is TRBV6-5, the J call TRBJ1-5; D unresolved. The CDR3 is 13 residues long. Deletions cut 2 bases from V and 0 bases from J, with 2 bases between. CDR1 MNHEY and CDR2 SVGAGI come from the germline V gene. The CDR3 DNA sequence: TGTGCCAGCAGTTACCATAGCAATCAGCCCCAGCATTTT. It encodes CASSYHSNQPQHF.

CDR3 sequence: CASSPLAGAPEQYF. The CDR3 nucleotides are TGTGCCAGCAGTCCACTAGCGGGAGCTCCCGAGCAGTACTTC. The chain has TRBV2 and TRBJ2-7, with TRBD2 matching over 11 bases. Germline-derived CDR1 and CDR2 are SNHLY and FYNNEI. V lost 5 bases and J lost 6; bases outside the gene matches: 6. This CDR3 region has 14 residues.

The chain has TRBV6-6 and TRBJ2-5; perhaps TRBD2 as D (6 bases). V lost 11 bases to trimming and J lost 1 base, with 23 bases between them. CDR3 length: 16 residues. CDR1 and CDR2 (germline): MNHNY, SVGAGI (reference sequence). CDR3 nucleotide sequence: TGTGCCCCCCCCGGGAGAGGTGTCAACCTCCAAGAGACCCAGTACTTC. Translated, it gives CAPPGRGVNLQETQYF.

This clone was seen only a few times. V usage is TRBV6-5 and J usage is TRBJ1-1; D unclear. The CDR3 contains 13 residues. Trimming pared 10 bases from V and 0 bases from J, leaving 12 bases between. Germline CDR1 is MNHEY and CDR2 is SVGAGI. DNA of the CDR3: TGTGCCACCCGACACCTTATGAACACTGAAGCTTTCTTT. It is translated as CATRHLMNTEAFF.

The chain carries TRBV5-1 and TRBJ1-1, with a tentative D call TRBD1 (5 bases). The CDR3 runs to 16 residues. V gave up 3 bases and J gave up 3 bases, with 18 bases separating them. Germline values: CDR1 SGHRS, CDR2 YFSETQ. CDR3 in amino acids: CASSSVRVGRHTEAFF. CDR3 bases: TGCGCCAGCAGCTCTGTCAGGGTTGGTCGGCACACTGAAGCTTTCTTT.

This chain connects TRBV7-3 to TRBJ2-5; 10 bases align to TRBD1. The V and J ends lost 6 bases and 2 bases, in that order; junction bases with no gene match: 9. In germline, CDR1 is SGHTA, CDR2 FQGTGA. The CDR3 sequence is 16 residues long. CDR3 bases: TGTGCCAGCAGTCGCCGGGGACAGGGGCCTCAAGAGACCCAGTACTTC. Translated: CASSRRGQGPQETQYF.

The gene calls are TRBV27 and TRBJ2-1, with D perhaps matching TRBD2 (6 bases). V shed 5 bases and J shed 0 bases, with 11 bases lying between them. The CDR3 contains 15 residues. The V gene's germline CDR1 is MNHEY and CDR2 SMNVEV (reference sequence). CDR3 loop: CASSVRGSSYNEQFF. CDR3 bases: TGTGCCAGCAGTGTCCGGGGGAGCTCCTACAATGAGCAGTTCTTC.

V gene TRBV18 combines with J gene TRBJ2-7; 9 positions agree with TRBD1. This CDR3 region has 15 residues. Per the germline V gene, CDR1 is KGHSH and CDR2 is LQKENI. Unmatched junction bases numbered 4, after V lost 0 bases and J lost 4 bases. The CDR3 region has the DNA TGTGCCAGCTCACCACCGTCAGGACAGGGGTACGAGCAGTACTTC. Translating it yields CASSPPSGQGYEQYF.

The CDR3 loop is CASSRYGEGVTGYTF. The CDR3 DNA follows: TGTGCCAGCAGCCGATATGGCGAGGGGGTCACTGGCTACACCTTC. The chain joins TRBV7-3 to TRBJ1-2; TRBD1 is a possible D gene (6 bases). V lost 5 bases to trimming and J lost 7 bases, with 20 bases between them. CDR3 length: 15 amino acids. The germline CDR1 and CDR2 sequences are SGHTA and FQGTGA.

The rearrangement uses TRBV2 and TRBJ1-4, with D perhaps matching TRBD1 (5 bases). V gave up 7 bases and J gave up 0 bases, with 12 bases separating them. CDR3 length: 15 residues. CDR1 SNHLY and CDR2 FYNNEI come from the germline V gene. The CDR3 reads CASMGLGATNEKLFF. In nucleotides, the CDR3 is TGTGCCAGCATGGGGTTAGGGGCAACTAATGAAAAACTGTTTTTT.

Here the CDR3 reads CASSYIPGTRRAEAFF. CDR3 nucleotides: TGTGCCAGCAGCTATATACCTGGGACAAGGAGAGCTGAAGCTTTCTTT. The V gene is TRBV7-9, the J gene TRBJ1-1; D is possibly TRBD1 (6 bases). Per germline, CDR1 SEHNR and CDR2 FQNEAQ (reference sequence). The CDR3 sequence is 16 residues long. Trimming pared 4 bases from V and 6 bases from J, leaving 21 bases between.

J is TRBJ1-2 and V is TRBV5-6; a possible D gene is TRBD1 (5 bases). Trimming shortened V by 1 base and J by 7 bases, and 11 bases separated the two germline ends. This CDR3 comprises 13 residues. Germline loops: CDR1 SGHDT, CDR2 YYEEEE. The chain's CDR3 is CASSLRGVGGYTF. The CDR3 DNA is TGTGCCAGCAGCTTGAGGGGCGTAGGTGGCTACACCTTC.